The clone carrying this TCR beta chain has at least ten counts. Antigen specificity is unknown. CDR1 is SQVTM, CDR2 ANQGSEA, per germline. Losses at the gene ends were 7 bases for V and 2 bases for J; bases not matched to a gene: 3. This CDR3 region has 12 residues. It was by quantitative 5'-RACE with molecular barcodes that TCR beta libraries were made. TCRdb processed the 5' RACE reads anew with MiXCR; each CDR3 protein has one entry. The data contain about 250,000 distinct CDR3 sequences, roughly a quarter of them singletons. This record belongs to a study of CD8 T cells in ankylosing spondylitis. Study findings and constraints: A TCR beta motif of under ten highly homologous variants seemed to mark ankylosing spondylitis blood. A subset of motif variants has previously been described in the synovial fluid and blood of reactive arthritis. Reports say disease-linked clones showed up significantly more in matched ankylosing spondylitis synovial fluid.

The chain is built from TRBV29-1 and TRBJ2-5; TRBD1 agrees at 8 bases. This receptor was taken from a male donor with ankylosing spondylitis or in good health (not recorded which). Sequenced input: blood, either unsorted or a sorted T cell fraction (not recorded which). CDR3 protein: CSGRTGQETQYF. In DNA, the CDR3 is TGCAGCGGCCGGACAGGGCAAGAGACCCAGTACTTC.